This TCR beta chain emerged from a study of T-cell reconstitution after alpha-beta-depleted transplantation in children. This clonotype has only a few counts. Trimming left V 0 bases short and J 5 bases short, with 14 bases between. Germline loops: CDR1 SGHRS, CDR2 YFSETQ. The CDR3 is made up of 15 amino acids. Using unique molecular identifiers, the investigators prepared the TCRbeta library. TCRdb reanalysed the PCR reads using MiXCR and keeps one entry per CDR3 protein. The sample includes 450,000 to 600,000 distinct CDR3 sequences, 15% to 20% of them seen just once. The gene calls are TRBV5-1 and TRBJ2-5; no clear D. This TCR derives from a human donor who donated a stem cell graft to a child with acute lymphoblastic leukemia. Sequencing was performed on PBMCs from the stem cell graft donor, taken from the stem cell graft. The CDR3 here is CASSLGTGSDETQYF. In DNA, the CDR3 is TGCGCCAGCAGCTTGGGGACGGGTTCGGACGAGACCCAGTACTTC.